Detailed here is one T cell receptor beta chain. Its antigen is not known. The data originate from a study of T cells after yellow fever vaccination. Findings and limits, study-wide: Booster samples showed a return of most primary-vaccination clones (roughly 96% CD4, approximately 88% CD8).

TCRdb re-called the 5' RACE reads through MiXCR, storing one row per CDR3 protein. Of approximately 510,000 distinct CDR3 sequences listed, roughly 22% are singletons. The V gene end was trimmed by 10 bases and the J gene end by 1 base; junction bases not matched to a gene: 9. CDR1 and CDR2 from the germline V gene are SSHAT and FNYEAQ (reference sequence). This CDR3 has 16 amino acids. The V gene is TRBV7-7, the J gene TRBJ2-2, with 10 bases lining up with TRBD2. Sample: PBMCs, taken 21 days after the first yellow fever vaccination. This TCR came from a man aged 18-30 years who received the YFV17D yellow fever vaccine. The chain's CDR3 is CATIPLAGGNTGELFF. CDR3 nucleotide sequence: TGTGCCACCATACCATTAGCGGGGGGGAACACCGGGGAGCTGTTTTTT. The complete variable domain, with remaining parts taken from reference TRBV7-7 and TRBJ2-2, reads GAGVSQSPRYKVTKRGQDVTLRCDPISSHATLYWYQQALGQGPEFLTYFNYEAQPDKSGLPSDRFSAERPEGSISTLTIQRTEQRDSAMYRCATIPLAGGNTGELFFGEGSRLTVL.